This T cell receptor beta chain was sequenced for a study of CD8 T cells in ankylosing spondylitis (dated by TCRdb to the late 2010s). At the level of the whole study: T cell receptor beta repertoires were profiled in healthy donors and ankylosing spondylitis patients so that disease-linked TCR variants could be found. In total, the full study cohort was made up of 95 to 110 healthy donors and about two dozen ankylosing spondylitis patients. Peripheral blood samples were taken, and synovial fluid was additionally collected from ankylosing spondylitis patients. Overall study results and their limits: A CD8+ phenotype was shown by the disease-linked clones, which were found at relatively low frequencies in peripheral blood. According to the report, matched synovial fluid samples from ankylosing spondylitis patients were significantly enriched for the disease-linked clones. Some motif variants were previously reported in synovial fluid and blood of reactive arthritis patients, suggesting common disease-initiation mechanisms. A TCR beta motif of several highly homologous amino acid variants appeared characteristic of blood from ankylosing spondylitis patients.

Concerning this clonotype: Its target antigen remains unknown. Per-base quality was not reported, and no clone a single base away is much larger than it.

Sequencing was carried out with an Illumina HiSeq 2500. TCR beta libraries were prepared by quantitative 5'-RACE with molecular barcodes. In the original analysis: A new computational method, built on a probabilistic model of VDJ rearrangement, was used to identify disease-linked TCR variants. TCRdb trimmed the raw reads at Q25, called clones with MiXCR and kept productive beta chains. All rows with the same CDR3 protein become a single entry with the most common DNA and genes. TCRdb assigned the V and J calls; the authors' analysis was not used. The sample data list about 250,000 distinct CDR3 sequences, and under 12% of these were observed just once. Clones ranked in the top ten supply around 2.6% of the sample. Deletion took 4 bases off V and 7 bases off J, with a span of 22 bases between the germline ends. Reading from cysteine to phenylalanine, the CDR3 counts 16 amino acids. CDR3 DNA only is kept here, 48 bases in frame from base 1. Taken from the germline V gene, the CDR1 and CDR2 loops are SGHRS and YFSETQ.

The rearranged chain carries TRBV5-1 and TRBJ2-3, with a weak D call of TRBD2 (6 bases match). The sequence was collected from a male donor with ankylosing spondylitis or in good health (not recorded which). Specimen: blood, either unsorted or a sorted T cell fraction (not recorded which). Here is the DNA: TGCGCCAGCAGCCTTGGGACTTCCGTGGGAGAAAATACGCAGTATTTT. This gives the protein CASSLGTSVGENTQYF.